The rows below give T cell receptor beta chains drawn from one sample of a study of cytomegalovirus exposure and HLA in healthy donors. The table came from immunoSEQ multiplex PCR; TCRdb's copy has only in-frame clones and leaves some out. The data contain around 130,000 clones, around 80% of them singletons. The material sequenced was PBMCs. The receptors shown here come from a man under 40 in good health and CMV-seronegative. Both conserved end residues are part of each CDR3.

CDR3 protein	V gene	J gene
CASSYGSGSSYNEQFF	TRBV6-5	TRBJ2-1
CASSPGLAETTQYF	TRBV18	TRBJ2-3
CASSPTSGDEAFF	TRBV7-9	TRBJ1-1
CASLARGMGYGYTF	TRBV19	TRBJ1-2
CASSFIWAGADTQYF	TRBV11-1	TRBJ2-3
CASTAGGSTDTQYF	TRBV6-5	TRBJ2-3
CATSIDYYEQYF	TRBV15	TRBJ2-7
CAISESTRLAGVDTQYF	TRBV10-3	TRBJ2-3
CASSLFGGGGKMGTEAFF	TRBV28	TRBJ1-1
CASSPWAPNAGEQYF	TRBV18	TRBJ2-7
CASTLPAGNNSPLHF	TRBV6-1	TRBJ1-6
CASRGTGFTEAFF	TRBV6-5	TRBJ1-1
CASTKTGYKEAFF	TRBV6-5	TRBJ1-1
CASSLTGEVGNTIYF	TRBV7-8	TRBJ1-3
CASSLGGSQAEDTQYF	TRBV11-1	TRBJ2-3
CASSPDRDYEQYF	TRBV11-2	TRBJ2-7
CASSLFSDQPQHF	TRBV28	TRBJ1-5